The TCR beta chain described here comes from a study of cytomegalovirus exposure and HLA in healthy donors. Notes on the study in general: Clusters of TCRs from the first cohort tended to co-occur in the approximately 120 validation repertoires (as a later analysis found).

Points on this clone: Its antigen remains unknown.

The table came from immunoSEQ multiplex PCR; TCRdb's copy has only in-frame clones and leaves some out. This sample has 250,000 to 400,000 clones, with about 90% found just once. Germline V CDR1 and CDR2: SEHNR, FQNEAQ (reference sequence). CDR3 length equals 16 residues. V dropped 5 bases and J dropped 2; count of bases not matched to a gene: 7. This TCR was sampled from a woman aged 25 to 45 in good health and CMV-seropositive. Sequenced sample: PBMCs. The rearrangement uses TRBV7-9 and TRBJ2-5; 11 nucleotides align to TRBD2. The CDR3 nucleotides are TGTGCCAGCAGCCAGGGACTAGCGGCACTACAAGAGACCCAGTACTTC. Its protein product is CASSQGLAALQETQYF.